The clone carrying this TCR beta chain was detected only a few times. Antigen: not known. Germline V gene lookup returns CDR1 MNHNS and CDR2 SASEGT. The V segment lost 3 bases and the J segment 6 bases; nucleotides outside the gene matches: 1. CDR3 length: 13 amino acids. Broader study findings: Greatest tumor Treg TCR overlap was with tumor naive CD4+ cells.

TCRdb itself ran the 5' RACE reads through MiXCR, one entry per CDR3 protein. Here the sample spans about 50,000 distinct CDR3 sequences, about 28% being singletons. This clonotype originated in a female donor with breast cancer. This chain joins TRBV6-1 and TRBJ2-2, with 7 bases matching TRBD1. Specimen: naive CD4+ T cells sorted from blood. Noted subset: naive CD4+ T cells, CD4+CD45RA+CD25-. The CDR3 DNA is TGTGCCAGCAGTGAGGACAGGTCCGGGGAGCTGTTTTTT. As protein: CASSEDRSGELFF.